This T cell receptor beta chain was sequenced during a study of T cell clusters in autoimmune cytopenias (dated by TCRdb to between 2019 and 2020). Broadly, across the study: A mean age of around 56 years and a median age of about 60 years were recorded for the healthy donor controls, of whom about 50% of the roughly 45 were female. A median TRB sequencing depth of roughly 52,000 reads per sample was reached, and a median of around 2,300 distinct TRB clonotypes per sample was obtained. TRB and IGH repertoires from peripheral blood were sequenced in autoimmune cytopenia patients at active disease and during treatment follow-up, with healthy, CLL and autoimmune hepatitis controls included alongside. The study was designed to test whether a disease-specific immune repertoire signature usable as a blood-based biomarker is carried by autoimmune cytopenia patients. For primary cytopenia, the controls were roughly 24 age-matched healthy donors, and for secondary cytopenia, the controls were around 14 age-matched CLL patients. The comparison group for autoimmune hepatitis repertoires was about 25 healthy donors matched for age and sex.

The paper's findings and limits, for the study overall: About 3.2-fold more exclusive TRB clusters were observed in healthy donors than in active autoimmune hepatitis patients, consistent with an autoimmunity-wide signature. The T cell clusters were defined in silico only, and their functional role remained to be validated experimentally. In the comparison of secondary cytopenia with CLL, no cluster-lack signature showed up, apparently because the dominant lymphoma-associated repertoire masked the signature. Shifts in the TRB repertoire, including less even repertoires in secondary cytopenia and CLL, were mostly a reflection of lymphoma bias and not of autoimmunity. A lack of physiological T cell clusters in primary autoimmune cytopenia patients was suggested by GLIPH, as 51 clusters were found to be exclusive to healthy donors versus under 20 exclusive to patients.

TRB amplification used around 250 ng of peripheral blood genomic DNA, 30,000 to 40,000 genome equivalents, per sample. Details on this clonotype: The antigen it recognizes is unknown.

TRB rearrangements were amplified by multiplex PCR following a touch-down protocol, with the TRB-A and TRB-B primer pools mixed in one tube. Illumina adapters and sample indices were added to the amplicons through two consecutive PCR reactions using Phusion HS II polymerase. After gel purification with the NucleoSpin Gel and PCR Clean-up kit, the amplicons were quantified by Qubit and checked for quality on an Agilent 2100 Bioanalyzer. Libraries were sequenced on an Illumina MiSeq using 600-cycle, single-indexed, paired-end runs. The study's processing was this. MiXCR version 2.1.12, together with the default MiXCR reference library, was used to align and assemble the TRB reads. A clone was defined by each unique CDR3 nucleotide sequence, and the analysis included only productive sequences supported by at least two reads. To assess repertoire diversity, an R script computed alpha-parameterized diversity profiles (alpha 0 to 5), which included the Shannon (alpha 1) and Simpson (alpha 2) indices. Combinatorial TRB VJ usage was computed with the tcR package and compared between cohorts by principal component analysis with ade4. GLIPH clustering of TCRbeta CDR3s was carried out on cohort pairs matched by age and read depth, and cluster frequencies were compared by Wilcoxon test. After reprocessing by TCRdb, each CDR3 protein sequence is one entry, and no DNA is given. None of the V and J calls come from the authors' own analysis; TCRdb made them. The table kept for this sample lists several thousand distinct CDR3 sequences. In total, the top ten clones hold 6.5% to 9% of the sample.

The cysteine opens and the phenylalanine closes a CDR3 of 13 amino acids. No DNA is given. These data are also associated with another study on T cell repertoires in aging, cancer and after chemotherapy. According to the second study: Donors were distributed across six age groups ranging from 30 or younger to 70 or older, with at least three individuals included per group. Healthy donor control TCR repertoires were recorded over several months to years and showed clear clonal overlap across re-sampling. The full dataset contained roughly 8.8 million TCR reads. Compared with age-matched healthy donors, untreated patients with hematological or solid cancers had significantly lower TCR diversity and higher clonality in blood. In healthy donors, the decline in TCR diversity with age was mainly due to loss of richness, whereas in cancer patients loss of evenness also played a role. In both cancer cohorts, the median generation probability rose over the chemotherapy interval, which suggests that the repertoire was reconstituted through rebound thymic output. It was noted by the authors that conclusions about immunological memory after chemotherapy cannot be drawn from the repertoire data. To examine immunoaging and T cell reconstitution after chemotherapy, the study profiled TCR beta repertoires in peripheral blood from healthy donors and cancer patients. Alongside approximately 97 healthy donors serving as a reference group, the cohort included 200 to 250 cancer patients, of whom some 90 had hematological cancers and 110 to 140 had solid cancers. MiXCR versions 2.12 and 3.0.5 were used to process the TRB sequences. The repertoire metrics were Shannon diversity, evenness, clonality (defined as one minus evenness), and alpha-parameterized diversity profiles covering alpha 0 to 5. The IGoR algorithm was used to compute generation probabilities of clones in paired pre- and post-chemotherapy samples.

This receptor was identified in a human donor in good health. The sequence joins TRBV12-3 or TRBV12-4 to TRBJ2-7; the D gene TCRdb calls, TRBD1, cannot be checked with no DNA. The sample comprised peripheral blood. The CDR3 reads as follows: CASSLLGAWEQYF.